This T cell receptor beta chain appears in the sequencing data of a study of control samples from healthy donors and cancer patients. Repertoires were generated with immunoSEQ multiplex PCR, while TCRdb's copy carries only in-frame clones and drops some. The table shows 390,000 or so clones, with roughly 90% occurring only once. Germline CDR1 SNHLY, CDR2 FYNNEI. The V gene lost 4 bases and the J gene lost 8 bases, with 18 bases spanning the gap. The CDR3 covers 16 residues. The sample was PBMCs. The V and J genes are TRBV2 and TRBJ1-6; D ambiguous. This receptor was identified in a man aged 35 to 55 with head and neck cancer. Here the CDR3 DNA reads TGTGCCAGCAGTGTGTTGGGTCAGAGGGAACATTCACCCCTCCACTTT. This sequence encodes CASSVLGQREHSPLHF.